The entry below gives a single T cell receptor (beta chain) sequence along with its context. Germline V gives CDR1 LGHDT, CDR2 YNNKEL (reference sequence). This CDR3 region has 14 residues. V was shortened by 4 bases and J by 6 bases, with 16 bases between the two germline ends. These data belong to a study of blood T cell repertoires in COVID-19. Study-level information: COVID-19 samples, acute and convalescent, were from the United States, Italy and Spain. T cells, B-cell-depleted T cells, or PBMCs supplied cDNA or gDNA.

In the original workflow: For nucleated cells, counts were estimated from reference gene primer amplification. Data came from immunoSEQ multiplex PCR; TCRdb stores just in-frame clones and leaves some out. The DNA gave D and trimming, while V, J and clone size come from that table. The sample shows 110,000 or so clones, around 84% of them seen only once. The origin of this receptor is a woman aged 40 to 50 with acute or convalescent COVID-19. The chain uses TRBV3-1 (or the pseudogene TRBV3-2) and TRBJ2-7; perhaps TRBD2 as D (5 bases). Sequencing input: peripheral blood. The CDR3 sequence: CASSRWTGPREQYF. CDR3 in DNA: TGTGCCAGCAGCCGATGGACTGGCCCCCGCGAGCAGTACTTC.